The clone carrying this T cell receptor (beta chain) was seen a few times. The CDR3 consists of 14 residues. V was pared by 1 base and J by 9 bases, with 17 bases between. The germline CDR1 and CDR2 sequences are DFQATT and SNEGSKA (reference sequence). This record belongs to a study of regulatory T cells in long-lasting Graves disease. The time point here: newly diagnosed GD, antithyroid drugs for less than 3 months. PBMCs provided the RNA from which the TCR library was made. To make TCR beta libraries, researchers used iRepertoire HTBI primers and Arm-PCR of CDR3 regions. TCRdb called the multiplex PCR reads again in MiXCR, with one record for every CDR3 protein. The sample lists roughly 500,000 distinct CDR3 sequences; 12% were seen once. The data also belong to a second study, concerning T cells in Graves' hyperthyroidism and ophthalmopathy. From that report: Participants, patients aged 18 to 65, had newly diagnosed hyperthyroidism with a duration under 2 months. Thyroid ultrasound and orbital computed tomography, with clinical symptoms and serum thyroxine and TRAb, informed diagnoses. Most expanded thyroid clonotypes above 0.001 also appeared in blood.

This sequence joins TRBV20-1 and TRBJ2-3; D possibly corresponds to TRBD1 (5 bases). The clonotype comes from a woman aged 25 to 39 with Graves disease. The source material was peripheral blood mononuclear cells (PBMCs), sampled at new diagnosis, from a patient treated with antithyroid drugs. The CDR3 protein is CSARVPMGQDTQYF. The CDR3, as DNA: TGCAGTGCTAGAGTCCCCATGGGGCAAGACACGCAGTATTTT.